This is a list of T cell receptor beta chains from one sample in a study of blood T cells in healthy people across ages. MiXCR was run by TCRdb on the 5' RACE reads, yielding one entry per CDR3 protein. The sample includes approximately 1,100,000 distinct CDR3 sequences, over 35% of them seen just once. Sequenced input: blood. Receptors were obtained from a woman in her sixties in good health. Each CDR3 is given with its conserved first and last residue. A D gene is named only where the DNA matches it firmly. For some rows the clone size is stated as once, few or many, or as a class when expanded; others skip it.

j_gene: TRBJ2-7; v_gene: TRBV6-5; d_gene: -; abundance: few; CDR3nt: TGTGCCAGCAGCAAGGACGAGAGACTAAACGAGCAGTACTTC; CDR3aa: CASSKDERLNEQYF
j_gene: TRBJ2-7; v_gene: TRBV10-3; d_gene: TRBD1; abundance: -; CDR3nt: TGTGCCATCAGCCCCCGGACAGGGGCCCCCTACGAGCAGTACTTC; CDR3aa: CAISPRTGAPYEQYF
j_gene: TRBJ2-7; v_gene: TRBV28; d_gene: -; abundance: -; CDR3nt: TGTGCCAGCAGCCTACTTGGGACTGGTGGCTCCTACGAGCAGTACTTC; CDR3aa: CASSLLGTGGSYEQYF
j_gene: TRBJ1-2; v_gene: TRBV5-8; d_gene: -; abundance: -; CDR3nt: TGTGCCAGCAGCTTGGTAGGGACCGAAAACTATGGCTACACCTTC; CDR3aa: CASSLVGTENYGYTF
j_gene: TRBJ2-7; v_gene: TRBV20-1; d_gene: TRBD1; abundance: once; CDR3nt: TGCAGTGCTAGGAAGACAGGGGGGAGCTACGAGCAGTACTTC; CDR3aa: CSARKTGGSYEQYF
j_gene: TRBJ1-5; v_gene: TRBV29-1; d_gene: -; abundance: few; CDR3nt: TGCAGCGCTCAGGGTGGGGATCAGCCCCAGCATTTT; CDR3aa: CSAQGGDQPQHF
j_gene: TRBJ2-1; v_gene: TRBV7-9; d_gene: -; abundance: -; CDR3nt: TGTGCCAGCAGCCCCGGGGGAGTATTTGAGCAGTTCTTC; CDR3aa: CASSPGGVFEQFF
j_gene: TRBJ2-7; v_gene: TRBV5-5; d_gene: -; abundance: -; CDR3nt: TGTGCCAGCAGCTTGCAGAACACAGCCTACGAGCAGTACTTC; CDR3aa: CASSLQNTAYEQYF
j_gene: TRBJ2-7; v_gene: TRBV21-1; d_gene: -; abundance: -; CDR3nt: TGTGCCAGCAGCAATACTTTTTACGAGCAGTACTTC; CDR3aa: CASSNTFYEQYF
j_gene: TRBJ2-7; v_gene: TRBV20-1; d_gene: -; abundance: many; CDR3nt: TGCAGTGCTAGTGGAGATTACGAGCAGTACTTC; CDR3aa: CSASGDYEQYF
j_gene: TRBJ2-7; v_gene: TRBV20-1; d_gene: TRBD2; abundance: -; CDR3nt: TGCAGTGCCCTAGCGGGGAGAGCCTACGAGCAGTACTTC; CDR3aa: CSALAGRAYEQYF
j_gene: TRBJ2-7; v_gene: TRBV2; d_gene: TRBD2; abundance: -; CDR3nt: TGTGCCAGCAGTGAAACTCTAGCGGGAGTAACGGATGAGCAGTACTTC; CDR3aa: CASSETLAGVTDEQYF
j_gene: TRBJ2-1; v_gene: TRBV27; d_gene: -; abundance: -; CDR3nt: TGTGCCAGCAGTCTGTCAGGGGACAATGAGCAGTTCTTC; CDR3aa: CASSLSGDNEQFF
j_gene: TRBJ2-1; v_gene: TRBV12-3/TRBV12-4; d_gene: -; abundance: -; CDR3nt: TGTGCCAGCAGTTTGGGGTACTCAAGGCATGAGCAGTTCTTC; CDR3aa: CASSLGYSRHEQFF
j_gene: TRBJ2-1; v_gene: TRBV6-6; d_gene: TRBD2; abundance: few; CDR3nt: TGTGCCAGCAGCCGGACTAGCGGGACAGACAATGAGCAGTTCTTC; CDR3aa: CASSRTSGTDNEQFF
j_gene: TRBJ1-6; v_gene: TRBV27; d_gene: -; abundance: -; CDR3nt: TGTGCCAGCAGTTTATACAGAAGGAGCTCCTATAATTCACCCCTCCACTTT; CDR3aa: CASSLYRRSSYNSPLHF
j_gene: TRBJ1-4; v_gene: TRBV20-1; d_gene: TRBD1; abundance: many; CDR3nt: TGCAGTGCTAGATTCCTAGGGGACAGAGTTAATGAAAAACTGTTTTTT; CDR3aa: CSARFLGDRVNEKLFF
j_gene: TRBJ1-2; v_gene: TRBV20-1; d_gene: -; abundance: -; CDR3nt: TGCAGTGTTAGACCGGGAAACTATGGCTACACCTTC; CDR3aa: CSVRPGNYGYTF
j_gene: TRBJ2-7; v_gene: TRBV7-8; d_gene: -; abundance: -; CDR3nt: TGTGCCAGCAGCTCCGACAGTACCTACGAGCAGTACTTC; CDR3aa: CASSSDSTYEQYF
j_gene: TRBJ1-2; v_gene: TRBV27; d_gene: TRBD1; abundance: few; CDR3nt: TGTGCCAGCAGCCCGGGACAGTCTATGGGCTACACCTTC; CDR3aa: CASSPGQSMGYTF
j_gene: TRBJ1-2; v_gene: TRBV11-2; d_gene: -; abundance: -; CDR3nt: TGTGCCAGCAGCTTAGTAGGCAGGGGACTCGATGGCTACACCTTC; CDR3aa: CASSLVGRGLDGYTF
j_gene: TRBJ1-4; v_gene: TRBV7-8; d_gene: -; abundance: -; CDR3nt: TGTGCCAGCAGGACCGGGACTGGGACTAATGAAAAACTGTTTTTT; CDR3aa: CASRTGTGTNEKLFF
j_gene: TRBJ1-4; v_gene: TRBV13; d_gene: -; abundance: -; CDR3nt: TGTGCCAGCAGCTTAGGGAGACGGGATGAAAAACTGTTTTTT; CDR3aa: CASSLGRRDEKLFF
j_gene: TRBJ2-7; v_gene: TRBV5-1; d_gene: -; abundance: -; CDR3nt: TGCGCCAGCAGACCGAATAACTACGAGCAGTACTTC; CDR3aa: CASRPNNYEQYF
j_gene: TRBJ2-7; v_gene: TRBV29-1; d_gene: TRBD1; abundance: few; CDR3nt: TGCAGCGTTACGGACAGGATAAACTACGAGCAGTACTTC; CDR3aa: CSVTDRINYEQYF
j_gene: TRBJ2-7; v_gene: TRBV11-1; d_gene: -; abundance: -; CDR3nt: TGTGCCAGCAGCCCCAGGAGAGGGCGGTATTACGAGCAGTACTTC; CDR3aa: CASSPRRGRYYEQYF